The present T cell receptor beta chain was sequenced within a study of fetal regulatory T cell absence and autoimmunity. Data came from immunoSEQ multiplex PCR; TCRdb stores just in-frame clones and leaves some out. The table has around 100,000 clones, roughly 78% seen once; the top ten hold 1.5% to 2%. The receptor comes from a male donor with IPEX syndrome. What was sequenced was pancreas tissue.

The chain's CDR3 is CAWSVPRQGDNYGYTF. CDR3 nucleotide sequence: TGTGCCTGGAGTGTGCCCAGACAGGGGGATAACTATGGCTACACCTTC. The rearrangement links TRBV30 to TRBJ1-2; 9 nucleotides match TRBD1. V trimming: 0 bases; J trimming: 1 base; junction bases outside the gene matches: 6. The germline gives CDR1 GTSNPN, CDR2 SVGIG (reference sequence). The CDR3 sequence is 16 residues long.